This T cell receptor (beta chain) was sequenced in a study of CD8+ T cells in alopecia areata. Study-level findings and limits: The study found that many expanded lesional clones persisted in scalp and blood during tofacitinib. Alopecia totalis/universalis scalp especially showed more expanded CD8+ clones than normal scalp.

Comments on this clone: Its antigen remains unknown.

The treatment denotes: oral pan-JAK inhibitor, 5-10 mg twice daily. Peripheral blood, together with lesional scalp punch biopsies, was collected from alopecia areata patients. cDNA prepared by RNA extraction and subsequent reverse transcription served as the template for sequencing. Sequenced by immunoSEQ multiplex PCR; TCRdb stores in-frame clones only, minus some. There are 190,000 or so clones in the sample; about three fifths occur only once, and 10% to 15% lies in the top ten. V shed 5 bases and J shed 1 base, with 24 bases lying between them. This CDR3 has 18 residues. Germline CDR1 MNHEY, CDR2 SMNVEV (reference sequence).

The V and J genes are TRBV27 and TRBJ2-7; D is possibly TRBD1 (6 bases). Sequenced here: CD8+ T cells sorted from blood, sampled at week 24, from a patient treated with tofacitinib. The source of this sequence is a human donor with alopecia areata. The CDR3 here is CASSPGHYRVKFSYEQYF. In DNA, the CDR3 is TGTGCCAGCAGTCCGGGGCATTACAGGGTCAAATTTTCCTACGAGCAGTACTTC.